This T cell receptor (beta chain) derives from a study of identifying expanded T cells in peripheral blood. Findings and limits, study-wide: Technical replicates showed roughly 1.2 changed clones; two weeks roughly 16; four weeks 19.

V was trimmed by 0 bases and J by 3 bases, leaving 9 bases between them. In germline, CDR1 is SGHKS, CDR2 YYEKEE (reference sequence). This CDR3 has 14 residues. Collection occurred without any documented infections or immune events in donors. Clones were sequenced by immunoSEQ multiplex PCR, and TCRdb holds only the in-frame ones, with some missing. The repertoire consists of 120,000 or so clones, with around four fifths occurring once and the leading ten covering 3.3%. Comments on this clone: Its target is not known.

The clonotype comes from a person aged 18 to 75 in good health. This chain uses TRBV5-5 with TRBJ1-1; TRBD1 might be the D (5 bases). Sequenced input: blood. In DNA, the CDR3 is TGTGCCAGCAGCTTGGGTAGAGGGGACACTGAAGCTTTCTTT. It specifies CASSLGRGDTEAFF. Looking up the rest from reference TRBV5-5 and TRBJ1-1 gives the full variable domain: DAGVTQSPTHLIKTRGQQVTLRCSPISGHKSVSWYQQVLGQGPQFIFQYYEKEERGRGNFPDRFSARQFPNYSSELNVNALLLGDSALYLCASSLGRGDTEAFFGQGTRLTVV.